The rows below give T cell receptor beta chains drawn from one sample of a study of T-cell reconstitution after alpha-beta-depleted transplantation in children. TCRdb recomputed calls from the PCR reads with MiXCR, one row per CDR3 protein. The data show 350,000 to 400,000 distinct CDR3 sequences, 20% seen once. Sequenced here: PBMCs from the stem cell graft donor, sampled from the stem cell graft. The receptors were gathered from a human donor who donated a stem cell graft to a child with acute myeloid leukemia. Each CDR3 is given with its conserved first and last residue. The D gene is left open where the match is weak. Size is omitted from some rows. Given values are once, few, many or a class for expanded clones.

clone_size j_call d_call v_call cdr3_aa cdr3_nt
few TRBJ1-1 - TRBV12-3/TRBV12-4 CASSLQGLGAMNTEAFF TGTGCCAGCAGTTTACAGGGTTTGGGGGCCATGAACACTGAAGCTTTCTTT
- TRBJ1-1 - TRBV5-1 CASSLDGGLDTEAFF TGCGCCAGCAGCTTGGATGGGGGCTTGGACACTGAAGCTTTCTTT
few TRBJ2-7 - TRBV12-3/TRBV12-4 CASSISGLSYEQYF TGTGCCAGCAGTATCTCGGGACTCAGCTACGAGCAGTACTTC
many TRBJ2-2 - TRBV4-2 CASSGRATGTIAGELFF TGTGCCAGCAGCGGACGGGCAACCGGGACAATTGCCGGGGAGCTGTTTTTT
- TRBJ2-1 TRBD2 TRBV12-5 CASGPRLAGGPLNEQFF TGTGCTAGTGGTCCGCGACTAGCGGGAGGGCCATTGAATGAGCAGTTCTTC
- TRBJ1-2 TRBD1 TRBV7-8 CASSFTGQIFYGYTF TGTGCCAGCAGCTTTACGGGACAGATTTTCTATGGCTACACCTTC
few TRBJ2-3 TRBD2 TRBV27 CASSLWGLAGGTEDTQYF TGTGCCAGCAGTTTATGGGGACTAGCGGGAGGGACTGAAGATACGCAGTATTTT
- TRBJ2-1 TRBD2 TRBV20-1 CSATPGLDSNEQFF TGCAGTGCAACACCGGGACTAGATTCCAATGAGCAGTTCTTC
- TRBJ2-3 TRBD2 TRBV5-1 CASSLGTSGIWGDTQYF TGCGCCAGCAGCTTGGGGACAAGCGGGATCTGGGGAGATACGCAGTATTTT
- TRBJ1-1 - TRBV12-3/TRBV12-4 CASSFDRKNTEAFF TGTGCCAGCAGTTTTGATCGGAAGAACACTGAAGCTTTCTTT
- TRBJ2-5 - TRBV28 CASSLYRIETQYF TGTGCCAGCAGTTTGTATCGAATAGAGACCCAGTACTTC